Listed below are T cell receptor beta chains from one sample, sequenced in a study of PD-L1 blockade in urothelial cancer. Sequencing used immunoSEQ multiplex PCR; TCRdb keeps in-frame clones, though not all of them. The table includes 100,000 to 150,000 clones, roughly 86% detected once. The material sequenced was PBMCs, taken around atezolizumab (anti-PD-L1) treatment. The receptors were gathered from a man between 50 and 59 years old with urothelial cancer. CDR3s include the opening cysteine and the closing phenylalanine or tryptophan. D genes are given only for firm matches. A clone size is listed for some rows: how often the clone was seen (once, few, many), or a class if it is expanded.

v_call	clone_size	j_call	d_call	cdr3_aa	cdr3_nt
TRBV5-1	NA	TRBJ2-7	NA	CASSPNSNEQYF	TGCGCCAGCAGCCCAAACAGTAACGAGCAGTACTTC
TRBV19	NA	TRBJ2-3	TRBD1	CASREGTGFTDTQYF	TGTGCCAGTAGGGAGGGGACAGGGTTCACAGATACGCAGTATTTT
TRBV6-6	NA	TRBJ1-1	TRBD1	CASSAGTGGGTEAFF	TGTGCCAGCAGCGCCGGGACAGGGGGCGGCACTGAAGCTTTCTTT
TRBV7-2	NA	TRBJ2-1	NA	CASSYSYYYNEQFF	TGTGCCAGCAGCTACTCATACTACTACAATGAGCAGTTCTTC
TRBV28	NA	TRBJ1-1	NA	CASSPNRVNTEAFF	TGTGCCAGCAGCCCTAATCGAGTGAACACTGAAGCTTTCTTT
TRBV28	NA	TRBJ2-5	NA	CASRTGTSRETQYF	TGTGCCAGCAGGACAGGGACTAGTCGAGAGACCCAGTACTTC
TRBV2	once	TRBJ2-1	NA	CASIRWEVNEQFF	TGTGCCAGCATTAGGTGGGAGGTCAATGAGCAGTTCTTC
TRBV14	few	TRBJ1-2	NA	CASSQDVLAVEGYTF	TGTGCCAGCAGCCAAGATGTGCTCGCGGTTGAAGGCTACACCTTC
TRBV28	NA	TRBJ1-5	NA	CASWNRVGSSQPQHF	TGTGCCAGCTGGAACAGGGTGGGAAGTAGTCAGCCCCAGCATTTT
TRBV10-1	NA	TRBJ2-7	TRBD1	CASPDRAYEQYF	TGCGCCAGCCCGGACAGGGCCTACGAGCAGTACTTC
TRBV7-3	once	TRBJ2-1	TRBD2	CASSLMGSGSLNEQFF	TGTGCCAGCAGCTTAATGGGCAGCGGGAGTTTGAATGAGCAGTTCTTC
TRBV11-1	few	TRBJ2-1	TRBD2	CASSSHSPSGRRNEQFF	TGTGCCAGCAGCTCTCATTCCCCTAGCGGGAGGAGAAATGAGCAGTTCTTC
TRBV7-2	NA	TRBJ1-1	NA	CASSWGGMNTEAFF	TGTGCCAGCAGCTGGGGGGGGATGAACACTGAAGCTTTCTTT
TRBV28	NA	TRBJ2-7	TRBD1	CATGRDSIFEQYF	TGTGCCACGGGCCGGGACAGCATTTTCGAGCAGTACTTC
TRBV15	NA	TRBJ2-6	NA	CATSPLGSGSGANVLTF	TGTGCCACCAGCCCCCTCGGTAGCGGATCTGGGGCCAACGTCCTGACTTTC
TRBV25-1	NA	TRBJ1-3	NA	CASSDSYTIYF	TGTGCCAGCAGTGATAGTTACACCATATATTTT
TRBV2	once	TRBJ2-6	NA	CASGPGAGANVLTF	TGTGCCAGCGGCCCAGGGGCTGGGGCCAACGTCCTGACTTTC
TRBV14	NA	TRBJ2-5	TRBD2	CASSQDGEGETQYF	TGTGCCAGCAGCCAAGACGGGGAGGGAGAGACCCAGTACTTC
TRBV28	NA	TRBJ1-1	TRBD1	CASRKGTGPWNTEAFF	TGTGCCAGCAGAAAGGGGACAGGGCCATGGAACACTGAAGCTTTCTTT
TRBV5-4	once	TRBJ2-7	NA	CASSLPGLTYEQYF	TGTGCCAGCAGCTTGCCAGGACTAACCTACGAGCAGTACTTC
TRBV18	NA	TRBJ2-1	TRBD2	CASSPLIAGSNEQFF	TGTGCCAGCTCACCATTAATAGCGGGCAGCAATGAGCAGTTCTTC
TRBV7-2	NA	TRBJ1-4	TRBD1	CASSLGNRGGEKLFF	TGTGCCAGCAGCTTAGGTAACAGGGGCGGTGAAAAACTGTTTTTT
TRBV7-9	NA	TRBJ1-1	TRBD1	CASSLGQPNTEAFF	TGTGCCAGCAGCCTGGGACAGCCGAACACTGAAGCTTTCTTT
TRBV4-1	few	TRBJ2-1	TRBD2	CASSRSNGTISYNEQFF	TGCGCCAGCAGTCGTAGCAACGGGACTATCTCCTACAATGAGCAGTTCTTC
TRBV18	few	TRBJ2-7	TRBD1	CASSPMSGRTGSVSEQYF	TGTGCCAGCTCACCGATGTCGGGGAGGACAGGGAGTGTGAGTGAGCAGTACTTC
TRBV10-3	NA	TRBJ2-1	NA	CAITLAYNNEQFF	TGTGCCATCACCCTAGCGTATAACAATGAGCAGTTCTTC
TRBV5-1	NA	TRBJ2-3	NA	CASSLGTTNTQYF	TGCGCCAGCAGCTTGGGGACAACAAATACGCAGTATTTT
TRBV28	NA	TRBJ1-6	NA	CASTTGPSPLHF	TGTGCCAGCACTACAGGGCCCTCACCCCTCCACTTT
TRBV10-2	NA	TRBJ2-3	NA	CASSEFRDPDTQYF	TGCGCCAGCAGTGAGTTTCGGGATCCAGATACGCAGTATTTT
TRBV6-5	NA	TRBJ2-7	NA	CASSPGFEQYF	TGTGCCAGCAGCCCCGGTTTCGAGCAGTACTTC
TRBV15	NA	TRBJ2-1	TRBD2	CATSSRRTSDEQFF	TGTGCCACCAGCAGTAGGAGAACTAGCGATGAGCAGTTCTTC
TRBV2	NA	TRBJ2-7	TRBD2	CASSADLAGGEQYF	TGTGCCAGCAGTGCTGATTTAGCGGGAGGCGAGCAGTACTTC
TRBV7-3	few	TRBJ2-6	TRBD2	CASSLLGGSGANVLTF	TGTGCCAGCAGCTTGTTGGGGGGGTCTGGGGCCAACGTCCTGACTTTC
TRBV10-3	NA	TRBJ2-3	NA	CAITAAGGPTDTQYF	TGTGCCATCACGGCGGCAGGGGGGCCCACAGATACGCAGTATTTT
TRBV27	NA	TRBJ1-2	NA	CASSLAGYYGYTF	TGTGCCAGCAGTCTGGCAGGGTATTATGGCTACACCTTC
TRBV20-1	NA	TRBJ1-2	NA	CSARAGYGYTF	TGCAGTGCTAGAGCGGGGTATGGCTACACCTTC
TRBV28	NA	TRBJ2-7	TRBD1	CASILQGAYEQYF	TGTGCCAGCATCCTACAGGGGGCCTACGAGCAGTACTTC
TRBV7-9	NA	TRBJ1-2	NA	CASSPRGGVYTF	TGTGCCAGCAGCCCTAGGGGAGGAGTCTACACCTTC
TRBV6-1	NA	TRBJ1-5	TRBD1	CASSPTGGNQPQHF	TGTGCCAGCAGCCCGACAGGGGGCAATCAGCCCCAGCATTTT
TRBV5-1	NA	TRBJ2-3	NA	CASIELPGKGTDTQYF	TGCGCCAGCATCGAACTACCCGGGAAGGGCACAGATACGCAGTATTTT
TRBV6-5	NA	TRBJ1-5	NA	CASSYSAGANQPQHF	TGTGCCAGCAGTTACTCAGCAGGGGCCAATCAGCCCCAGCATTTT
TRBV7-2	NA	TRBJ1-2	TRBD1	CASSFPGGWTGYTF	TGTGCCAGCAGCTTCCCAGGGGGTTGGACTGGCTACACCTTC
TRBV2	NA	TRBJ2-2	NA	CASSEMATGELFF	TGTGCCAGCAGTGAAATGGCCACCGGGGAGCTGTTTTTT
TRBV13	NA	TRBJ2-1	TRBD2	CASSPTLAGAYNEQFF	TGTGCCAGCAGCCCCACCTTGGCGGGAGCTTACAATGAGCAGTTCTTC
TRBV7-9	NA	TRBJ1-6	NA	CASSFGNSPLHF	TGTGCCAGCAGCTTCGGTAATTCACCCCTCCACTTT
TRBV5-1	NA	TRBJ2-7	TRBD2	CASSKDPALATNEQYF	TGCGCCAGCAGCAAGGATCCTGCACTAGCGACTAACGAGCAGTACTTC
TRBV4-1	NA	TRBJ1-2	TRBD1	CASSQEGQVGSGYTF	TGCGCCAGCAGCCAAGAGGGACAGGTTGGAAGTGGCTACACCTTC
TRBV6-1	NA	TRBJ1-1	NA	CASRSRRGGNTEAFF	TGTGCCAGCCGCTCGCGGAGGGGCGGTAACACTGAAGCTTTCTTT
TRBV28	NA	TRBJ2-5	NA	CASSLRGAETQYF	TGTGCCAGCAGCCTTCGTGGGGCGGAGACCCAGTACTTC
TRBV6-1	NA	TRBJ2-7	TRBD1	CASSDGTGPPYEQYF	TGTGCCAGCAGCGACGGGACAGGGCCCCCCTACGAGCAGTACTTC
TRBV27	NA	TRBJ2-3	TRBD2	CASRLAGVNSDTQYF	TGTGCCAGCAGACTAGCGGGAGTTAACTCAGATACGCAGTATTTT
TRBV7-2	NA	TRBJ2-3	TRBD2	CASSLALLAGTDTQYF	TGTGCCAGCAGCTTAGCGCTTCTAGCGGGAACGGATACGCAGTATTTT
TRBV30	NA	TRBJ1-5	TRBD1	CACATSDRFSNQPQHF	TGTGCCTGTGCTACCTCGGACAGGTTTAGCAATCAGCCCCAGCATTTT
TRBV10-2	few	TRBJ1-3	NA	CASRHHSGNTIYF	TGCGCCAGCCGACACCACTCTGGAAACACCATATATTTT
TRBV6-1	once	TRBJ1-1	NA	CASIRERNTEAFF	TGTGCCAGCATTCGGGAGCGGAACACTGAAGCTTTCTTT